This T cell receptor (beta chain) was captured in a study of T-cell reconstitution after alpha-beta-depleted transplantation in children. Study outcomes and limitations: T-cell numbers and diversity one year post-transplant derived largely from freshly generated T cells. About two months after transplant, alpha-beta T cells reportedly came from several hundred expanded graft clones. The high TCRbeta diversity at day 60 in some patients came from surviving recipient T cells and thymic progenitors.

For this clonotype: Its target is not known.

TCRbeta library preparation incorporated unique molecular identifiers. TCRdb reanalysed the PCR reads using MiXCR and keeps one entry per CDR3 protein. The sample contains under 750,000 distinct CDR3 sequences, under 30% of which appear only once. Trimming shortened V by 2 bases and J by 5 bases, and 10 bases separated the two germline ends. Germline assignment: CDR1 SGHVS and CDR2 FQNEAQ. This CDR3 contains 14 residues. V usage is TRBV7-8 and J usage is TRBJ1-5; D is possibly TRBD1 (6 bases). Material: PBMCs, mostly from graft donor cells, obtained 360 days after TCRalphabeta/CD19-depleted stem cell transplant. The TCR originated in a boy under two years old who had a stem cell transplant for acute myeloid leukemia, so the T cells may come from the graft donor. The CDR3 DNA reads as TGTGCCAGCAGCTTATTAGAGGGGGATCAGCCCCAGCATTTT. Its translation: CASSLLEGDQPQHF.